This T cell receptor beta chain was observed in a study of identical twins. Notes on the study in general: Recombination models fit unrelated individuals' TCR alpha sharing but underestimated twins'.

Only a few counts were recorded for this clonotype. Its specificity is not known. There were only healthy Caucasians among the donors. TCRdb re-analysed the 5' RACE reads in MiXCR, keeping a single row per CDR3 protein. Altogether roughly 1,500,000 distinct CDR3 sequences are present, roughly a third being singletons, with the ten largest covering approximately 0.29%. Trimming removed 2 bases from V and 0 bases from J; junction bases left unmatched: 6. CDR3 length: 18 residues. The germline gives CDR1 ENHRY, CDR2 SYGVKD. The chain has TRBV10-3 and TRBJ2-1; 11 bases are a match to TRBD2. This sequence originates from a newborn girl in good health. Material for sequencing was cord blood. The CDR3 DNA is TGTGCCATCAGTGAGCCCGATAGCGGGAGGGCCTCCTACAATGAGCAGTTCTTC. This encodes CAISEPDSGRASYNEQFF.